These T cell receptor beta chains were read from a single sample in a study of CD8+CD57+ T cells in acquired aplastic anemia. TCRdb fed the reads into MiXCR, producing one record per CDR3 protein. This sample has about 210,000 distinct CDR3 sequences, with roughly 35% found just once. Sequencing input: sorted CD4+, CD8+, or CD8+CD57+ T cells (not recorded which) from PBMCs. These TCRs come from a human donor in good health, serving as a control. Both conserved end residues are part of each CDR3. D genes are given only for firm matches. Some rows mark clone size as missing; the rest say once, few, many or name a class of expanded clone.

D gene | J gene | clone size | V gene | CDR3 DNA | CDR3 protein
TRBD2 | TRBJ2-1 | NA | TRBV9 | TGTGCCAGCAGCGCCGGACTTAGCGGGAGGGCCGGTGAGCAGTTCTTC | CASSAGLSGRAGEQFF
NA | TRBJ1-1 | many | TRBV29-1 | TGCAGCGTTTCTGCGGGGTGGGGTATGAACACTGAAGCTTTCTTT | CSVSAGWGMNTEAFF
NA | TRBJ1-1 | NA | TRBV27 | TGTGCCAGCAAACCAAGCGTCGGGGGGAGTACTGAAGCTTTCTTT | CASKPSVGGSTEAFF
NA | TRBJ2-1 | NA | TRBV28 | TGTGCCAGCGCCCTGGGGTCCTCCTACAATGAGCAGTTCTTC | CASALGSSYNEQFF
TRBD2 | TRBJ2-1 | NA | TRBV2 | TGTGCCAGCAGCTCCGGGAATGAGCGGGAGTTCGGGGATGAGCAGTTCTTC | CASSSGNEREFGDEQFF
TRBD2 | TRBJ2-1 | NA | TRBV4-2 | TGTGCCAGCAGCCAGGTAACTAGCGGGAGAGTCTACAATGAGCAGTTCTTC | CASSQVTSGRVYNEQFF
NA | TRBJ2-7 | many | TRBV7-3 | TGTGCCAGCAGCTTACAGGGGTCCCACGAGCAGTACTTC | CASSLQGSHEQYF
NA | TRBJ2-2 | many | TRBV2 | TGTGCCAGCTCCTGGGAGGGGGGTCGGACCGGGGAGCTGTTTTTT | CASSWEGGRTGELFF
NA | TRBJ2-7 | few | TRBV7-3 | TGCGCCAGCAGCCTTGGGACCAATTACGAGCAGTACTTC | CASSLGTNYEQYF
NA | TRBJ1-6 | NA | TRBV7-9 | TGTGCCAGCAGCTTGACGGGGGCTAATTCACCCCTCCACTTT | CASSLTGANSPLHF
NA | TRBJ2-1 | NA | TRBV5-1 | TGCGCCGGCAGCTTGGGATACAATGAGCAGTTCTTC | CAGSLGYNEQFF
NA | TRBJ1-1 | many | TRBV29-1 | TGCAGCGTTGTCGGGAACACTGAAGCTTTCTTT | CSVVGNTEAFF
TRBD1 | TRBJ1-4 | many | TRBV9 | TGTGCCAGCAGCGTAGGGACAGGGGGCCTGGAACTGTTTTTT | CASSVGTGGLELFF
NA | TRBJ2-3 | NA | TRBV19 | TGTGCCAGCAGTTACCCGGGGGGCACAGATACGCAGTATTTT | CASSYPGGTDTQYF
NA | TRBJ2-1 | many | TRBV4-1 | TGCGCCAGCAGCCAAGATAAGAGACGGAAGAACAATGAGCAGTTCTTC | CASSQDKRRKNNEQFF
NA | TRBJ2-7 | many | TRBV7-9 | TGTGCCAGCAGCCACCCCCTTGGTTACGAGCAGTACTTC | CASSHPLGYEQYF
NA | TRBJ1-1 | NA | TRBV12-3/TRBV12-4 | TGTGCCAGCAGCCCCAGGCCAGGGCCGATCACTGGAGCTTTCTTT | CASSPRPGPITGAFF
NA | TRBJ2-1 | many | TRBV2 | TGTGCCAGCGCCACGGGTGGAGGTGAGCAGTTCTTC | CASATGGGEQFF
NA | TRBJ1-5 | many | TRBV2 | TGTGCCAGCAGACGAGACAATCAGCCCCAGCATTTT | CASRRDNQPQHF
NA | TRBJ1-2 | NA | TRBV11-2 | TGTGCCAGCAGCCCATCCCGGGTGGGGTATGGCTACACCTTC | CASSPSRVGYGYTF
NA | TRBJ2-2 | few | TRBV10-3 | TGTGCCATCAGGGAGGGGGCGCTTACGGGGGAGCTGTTTTTT | CAIREGALTGELFF
NA | TRBJ2-2 | NA | TRBV5-1 | TGCGCCAGCAGCTTGTCGCCCGGACCCGGGAAGCTGTTTTTT | CASSLSPGPGKLFF